Presented here are 17 T cell receptor beta chains from one specimen sequenced in a study of blood T cell repertoires in COVID-19 (dated by TCRdb to about 2020). Libraries were made using the immunoSEQ multiplex PCR assay. Held by TCRdb, this immuneACCESS table contains in-frame sequences only and omits some clones. Under half of the omission traces to an unresolved V gene where checked; the cause of the rest is unknown. The sample has some 180,000 clones on record, roughly 80% of them singletons. Together, the top ten hold approximately 12% of the sample. The sequencing input was peripheral blood. These receptors all come from a man aged 50 to 60 who had recovered from COVID-19.

This chain joins TRBV12-5 and TRBJ1-3, with 9 bases that match TRBD1. The CDR3 extends over 16 amino acids. CDR1 and CDR2 from the germline V gene are LGHNT and FRNRAP. J was trimmed by 1 base and V by 6 bases; bases with no gene match: 7. The CDR3 protein is CASGVGQGVSGNTIYF. The CDR3, as DNA: TGTGCTAGTGGCGTGGGACAGGGAGTGTCTGGAAACACCATATATTTT.

The V call is TRBV6-4, the J call TRBJ2-1; possible D gene TRBD2, 6 bases. V was pared by 9 bases and J by 0 bases, with 21 bases between. Germline CDR1 and CDR2: MRHNA and SNTAGT. This CDR3 has 17 residues. The chain's CDR3 is CARAYLERVNSYNEQFF. The CDR3 DNA reads as TGTGCCAGAGCATATTTGGAGCGGGTGAACTCCTACAATGAGCAGTTCTTC.

V is TRBV18 and J is TRBJ1-2; 10 bases are shared with TRBD1. The CDR3 spans 13 residues. The germline CDR1 and CDR2 sequences are KGHSH and LQKENI. The V gene end was trimmed by 4 bases and the J gene end by 11 bases; junction bases not matched to a gene: 7. CDR3 nucleotides: TGTGCCAGCTCACGCGGACAGGGGGAAGGATACACCTTC. Its translation: CASSRGQGEGYTF.

The V and J genes are TRBV27 and TRBJ2-4; 9 nucleotides line up with TRBD1. The germline gives CDR1 MNHEY, CDR2 SMNVEV (reference sequence). The CDR3 consists of 16 residues. V shed 6 bases, J shed 0 bases, and the junction held 6 bases outside the gene matches. DNA of the CDR3: TGTGCCAGCAGCGCAACAGGGGGCGAAGCCAAAAACATTCAGTACTTC. This encodes CASSATGGEAKNIQYF.

The chain has TRBV12-5 and TRBJ2-3; TRBD2 matches at 9 bases. The CDR3 loop spans 14 amino acids. Per the germline V gene, CDR1 is LGHNT and CDR2 is FRNRAP. V was pared by 6 bases and J by 4 bases, with 5 bases of the junction left unmatched. CDR3 protein: CASGLGLAADTQYF. For the CDR3, the DNA is TGTGCTAGTGGACTGGGACTAGCCGCAGATACGCAGTATTTT.

The count of this clone is one. The V call is TRBV28, the J call TRBJ2-6, with TRBD2 as a possible D gene (6 bases). CDR1 is MDHEN, CDR2 SYDVKM, per germline. The CDR3 runs to 15 residues. V was shortened by 9 bases and J by 2 bases, with 14 bases between the two germline ends. This CDR3 reads CASQGGSTGANVLTF. Written as DNA, the CDR3 is TGTGCCAGTCAGGGAGGTTCTACTGGGGCCAACGTCCTGACTTTC.

V usage is TRBV6-6 and J usage is TRBJ2-2, with D possibly matching TRBD2 (6 bases). The CDR3 spans 13 residues. Trimming pared 5 bases from V and 9 bases from J, leaving 13 bases between. Germline-derived CDR1 and CDR2 are MNHNY and SVGAGI (reference sequence). CDR3 nucleotide sequence: TGTGCCAGCAGTACGGTTCGGGAGTGGGAGCTGTTTTTT. Residues: CASSTVREWELFF.

This chain links TRBV19 with TRBJ1-1; D is unresolved. V lost 8 bases and J lost 6, with 16 bases in between. Germline V gene sequence: CDR1 LNHDA, CDR2 SQIVND (reference sequence). The CDR3 consists of 13 residues. The CDR3 region is CASRELGVAEAFF. The CDR3 nucleotides are TGTGCCAGTCGAGAATTGGGAGTGGCTGAAGCTTTCTTT.

The chain joins TRBV7-3 to TRBJ2-1; no firm D call. The germline V gene has CDR1 SGHTA and CDR2 FQGTGA. V was shortened by 2 bases and J by 1 base, with 9 bases between the two germline ends. The CDR3 totals 15 residues. CDR3 residues: CASSLLADSYNEQFF. The DNA of the CDR3 is TGTGCCAGCAGCTTATTAGCAGATTCCTACAATGAGCAGTTCTTC.

This chain connects TRBV10-2 to TRBJ2-1; weak D call: TRBD2 (5 bases). Trimming shortened V by 3 bases and J by 6 bases, and 15 bases separated the two germline ends. The CDR3 consists of 15 residues. CDR1 is WSHSY and CDR2 is SAAADI in the germline V gene. CDR3 region: CASSDSGGLGNEQFF. The CDR3 DNA is TGCGCCAGCAGTGATTCTGGCGGGCTCGGCAATGAGCAGTTCTTC.

V is TRBV7-2 and J is TRBJ2-1; 11 nucleotides line up with TRBD2. V trimming: 5 bases; J trimming: 4 bases; junction bases outside the gene matches: 7. The CDR3 has 16 residues. From germline, CDR1 is SGHTA and CDR2 FQGNSA. CDR3 sequence reads: CASSHPGLAVYNEQFF. For the CDR3, the DNA is TGTGCCAGCAGCCACCCGGGACTAGCGGTTTACAATGAGCAGTTCTTC.

This chain links TRBV29-1 with TRBJ2-1; TRBD2 matches 8 bases. The CDR3 is made up of 12 amino acids. Trimming took 7 bases from V and 9 from J; bases not matched to a gene: 8. The germline V gene encodes CDR1 SQVTM and CDR2 ANQGSEA. CDR3 bases: TGCAGCGGGGAGCGGGAGCGGGTTGAGCAGTTCTTC. Translation: CSGERERVEQFF.

The chain has TRBV10-3 and TRBJ2-7, with D tentatively TRBD2 (6 bases). Germline assignment: CDR1 ENHRY and CDR2 SYGVKD. This CDR3 is 15 amino acids long. Trimming removed 3 bases from V and 5 bases from J, with 17 bases in between. CDR3 residues: CAISEGPSDPNEQYF. The CDR3 region has the DNA TGTGCCATCAGTGAAGGGCCTAGCGACCCCAACGAGCAGTACTTC.

The chain carries TRBV6-4 and TRBJ2-4, with D hard to call. The CDR3 contains 13 residues. Between the trimmed V and J ends, which lost 3 bases and 4 bases, there was a span of 7 bases. The germline CDR1 and CDR2 sequences are MRHNA and SNTAGT. Written as DNA, the CDR3 is TGTGCCAGCAGTGAACAGCCTAAAAACATTCAGTACTTC. It translates to CASSEQPKNIQYF.

This clone was seen once. The rearrangement joins TRBV28 to TRBJ1-2, with a tentative D call TRBD1 (6 bases). The CDR3 runs 15 residues. The V gene lost 6 bases and the J gene lost 3 bases, with 17 bases spanning the gap. CDR1 is MDHEN, CDR2 SYDVKM, per germline. CDR3 sequence: CASSKKNRVHYGYTF. In DNA form, the CDR3 reads TGTGCCAGCAGCAAAAAAAACAGGGTTCACTATGGCTACACCTTC.

J is TRBJ2-5 and V is TRBV5-1; possible D gene TRBD2, 7 bases. The CDR3 is made up of 15 amino acids. The germline V gene encodes CDR1 SGHRS and CDR2 YFSETQ. V gave up 2 bases and J gave up 4 bases, with 15 bases separating them. The CDR3 loop reads CASSFAGAGRETQYF. The CDR3 nucleotides are TGCGCCAGCAGCTTTGCGGGGGCCGGGAGAGAGACCCAGTACTTC.

This clone was detected once. The chain combines TRBV9 with TRBJ2-3, with 11 bases fitting TRBD2. Per the germline V gene, CDR1 is SGDLS and CDR2 is YYNGEE. The CDR3 spans 18 residues. The V gene end was trimmed by 0 bases and the J gene end by 0 bases; junction bases not matched to a gene: 6. CDR3 sequence: CASSVVASGGISTDTQYF. The CDR3, as DNA: TGTGCCAGCAGCGTAGTGGCTAGCGGGGGGATTAGCACAGATACGCAGTATTTT.